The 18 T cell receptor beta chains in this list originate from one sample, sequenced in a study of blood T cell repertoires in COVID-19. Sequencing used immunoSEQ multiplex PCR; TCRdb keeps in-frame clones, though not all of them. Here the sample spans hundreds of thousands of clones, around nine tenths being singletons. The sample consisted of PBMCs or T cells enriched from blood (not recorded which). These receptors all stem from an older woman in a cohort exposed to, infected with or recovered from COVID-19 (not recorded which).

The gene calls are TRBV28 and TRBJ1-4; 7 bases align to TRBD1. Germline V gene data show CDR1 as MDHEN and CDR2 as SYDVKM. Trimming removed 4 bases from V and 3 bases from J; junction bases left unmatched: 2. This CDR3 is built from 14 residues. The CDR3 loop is CASSYQGANEKLFF. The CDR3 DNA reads TGTGCCAGCAGTTATCAGGGGGCTAATGAAAAACTGTTTTTT.

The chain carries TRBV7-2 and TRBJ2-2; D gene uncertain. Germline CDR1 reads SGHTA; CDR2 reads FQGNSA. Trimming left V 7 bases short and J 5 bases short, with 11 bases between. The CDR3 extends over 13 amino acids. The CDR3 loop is CASTIERTGELFF. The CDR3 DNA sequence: TGTGCCAGCACTATCGAGAGGACCGGGGAGCTGTTTTTT.

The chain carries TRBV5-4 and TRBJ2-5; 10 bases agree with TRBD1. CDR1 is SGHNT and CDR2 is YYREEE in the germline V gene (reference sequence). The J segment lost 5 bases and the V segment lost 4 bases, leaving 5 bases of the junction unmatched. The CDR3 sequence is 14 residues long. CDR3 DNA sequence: TGTGCCAGCAGCAAACCGGGACAGGGGGAGACCCAGTACTTC. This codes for CASSKPGQGETQYF.

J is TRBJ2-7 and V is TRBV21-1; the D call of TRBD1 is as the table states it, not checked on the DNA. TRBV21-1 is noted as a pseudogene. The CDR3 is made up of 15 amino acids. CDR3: CASTNPGHRPYEQYF. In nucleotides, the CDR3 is TGTGCCAGCACCAACCCGGGACACCGACCCTACGAGCAGTACTTC.

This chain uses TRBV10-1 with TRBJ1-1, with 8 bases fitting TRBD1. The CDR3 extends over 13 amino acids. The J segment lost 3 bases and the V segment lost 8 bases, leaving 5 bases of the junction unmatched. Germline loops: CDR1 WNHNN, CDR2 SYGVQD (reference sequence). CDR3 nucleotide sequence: TGCGCCAGCCGTCCGGGACAGGACACTGAAGCTTTCTTT. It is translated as CASRPGQDTEAFF.

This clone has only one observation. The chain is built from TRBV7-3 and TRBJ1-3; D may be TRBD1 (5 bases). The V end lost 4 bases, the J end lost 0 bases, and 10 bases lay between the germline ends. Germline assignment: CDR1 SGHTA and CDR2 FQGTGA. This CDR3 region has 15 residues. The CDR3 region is CASSSQGNSGNTIYF. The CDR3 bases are TGTGCCAGCAGCTCGCAGGGAAACTCTGGAAACACCATATATTTT. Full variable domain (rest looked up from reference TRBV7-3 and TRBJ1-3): GAGVSQTPSNKVTEKGKYVELRCDPISGHTALYWYRQSLGQGPEFLIYFQGTGAADDSGLPNDRFFAVRPEGSVSTLKIQRTERGDSAVYLCASSSQGNSGNTIYFGEGSWLTVV.

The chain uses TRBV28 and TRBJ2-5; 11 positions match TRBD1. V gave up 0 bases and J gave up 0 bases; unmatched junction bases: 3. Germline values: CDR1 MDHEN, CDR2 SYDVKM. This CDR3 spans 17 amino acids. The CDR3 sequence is CASSLWGQGVYQETQYF. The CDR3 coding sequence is TGTGCCAGCAGTTTATGGGGACAGGGGGTGTACCAAGAGACCCAGTACTTC.

The CDR3 reads CASRTTGETYEQYF. The CDR3 nucleotides are TGTGCCAGCAGAACGACAGGGGAGACCTACGAGCAGTACTTC. The chain is built from TRBV6-6 and TRBJ2-7, with 8 bases that match TRBD1. There are 14 residues in the CDR3. The J segment lost 2 bases and the V segment lost 6 bases, leaving 6 bases of the junction unmatched. CDR1 is MNHNY and CDR2 is SVGAGI in the germline V gene (reference sequence).

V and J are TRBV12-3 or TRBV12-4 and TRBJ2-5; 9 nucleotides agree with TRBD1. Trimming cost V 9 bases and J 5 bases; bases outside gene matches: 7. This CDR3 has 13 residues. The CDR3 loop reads CASTNRGRETQYF. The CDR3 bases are TGTGCCAGTACTAACAGGGGGCGTGAGACCCAGTACTTC.

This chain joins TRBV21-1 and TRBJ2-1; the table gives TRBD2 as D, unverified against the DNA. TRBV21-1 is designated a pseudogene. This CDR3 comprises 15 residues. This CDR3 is CASSRICLTGNEQFF. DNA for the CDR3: TGTGCCAGCAGCAGGATTTGCCTTACGGGCAATGAGCAGTTCTTC.

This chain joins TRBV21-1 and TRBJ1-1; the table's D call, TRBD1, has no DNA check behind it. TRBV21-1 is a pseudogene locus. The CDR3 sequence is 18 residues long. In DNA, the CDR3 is TGTGCCAGCAGCACGTTGTACTCCGCCGGGACAGAGAACACTGAAGCTTTCTTT. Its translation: CASSTLYSAGTENTEAFF.

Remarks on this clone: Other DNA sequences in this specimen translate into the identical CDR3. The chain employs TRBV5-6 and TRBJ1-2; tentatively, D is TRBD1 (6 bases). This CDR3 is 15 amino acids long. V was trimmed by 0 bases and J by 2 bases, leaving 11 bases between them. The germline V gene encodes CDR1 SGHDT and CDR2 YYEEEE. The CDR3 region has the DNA TGTGCCAGCAGCTTGGGACGGGGGGCGAACTATGGCTACACCTTC. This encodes CASSLGRGANYGYTF.

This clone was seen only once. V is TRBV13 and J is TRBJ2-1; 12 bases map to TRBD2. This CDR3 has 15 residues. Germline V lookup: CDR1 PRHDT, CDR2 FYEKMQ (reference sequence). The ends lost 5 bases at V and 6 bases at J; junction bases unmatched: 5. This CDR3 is CASSQGLAGSNEQFF. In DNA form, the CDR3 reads TGTGCCAGCAGCCAGGGACTAGCGGGCAGCAATGAGCAGTTCTTC.

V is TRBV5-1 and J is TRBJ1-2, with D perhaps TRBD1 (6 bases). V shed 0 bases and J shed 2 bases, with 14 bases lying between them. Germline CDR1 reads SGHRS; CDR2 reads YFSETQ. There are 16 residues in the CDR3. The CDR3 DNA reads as TGCGCCAGCAGCTTGGAATGGGGGGGCCAAAACTATGGCTACACCTTC. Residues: CASSLEWGGQNYGYTF.

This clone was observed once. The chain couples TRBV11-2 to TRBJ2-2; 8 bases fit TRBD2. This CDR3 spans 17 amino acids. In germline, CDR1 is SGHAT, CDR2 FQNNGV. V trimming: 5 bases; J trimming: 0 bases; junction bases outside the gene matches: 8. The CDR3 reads CASSPVGLGANTGELFF. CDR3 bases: TGTGCCAGCAGCCCAGTGGGACTAGGAGCGAACACCGGGGAGCTGTTTTTT.

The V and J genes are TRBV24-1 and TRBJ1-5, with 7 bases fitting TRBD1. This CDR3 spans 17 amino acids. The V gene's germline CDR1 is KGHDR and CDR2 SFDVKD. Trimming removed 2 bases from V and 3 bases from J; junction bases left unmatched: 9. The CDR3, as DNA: TGTGCCACCAGTGATTCCCGACAGGGTACGAACAATCAGCCCCAGCATTTT. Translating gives CATSDSRQGTNNQPQHF.

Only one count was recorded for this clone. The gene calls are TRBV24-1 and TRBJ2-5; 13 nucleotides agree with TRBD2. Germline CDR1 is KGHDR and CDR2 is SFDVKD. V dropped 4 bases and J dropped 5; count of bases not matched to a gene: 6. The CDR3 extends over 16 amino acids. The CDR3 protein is CATSERTSGSIETQYF. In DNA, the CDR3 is TGTGCCACCAGTGAACGGACTAGCGGGAGTATCGAGACCCAGTACTTC.

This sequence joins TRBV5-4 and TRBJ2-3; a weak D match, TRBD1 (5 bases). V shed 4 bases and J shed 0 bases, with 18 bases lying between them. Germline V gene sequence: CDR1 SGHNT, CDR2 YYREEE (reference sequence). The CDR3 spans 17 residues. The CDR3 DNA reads TGTGCCAGCAGCCCAATACCCGACAGTTCTAGCACAGATACGCAGTATTTT. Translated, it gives CASSPIPDSSSTDTQYF.